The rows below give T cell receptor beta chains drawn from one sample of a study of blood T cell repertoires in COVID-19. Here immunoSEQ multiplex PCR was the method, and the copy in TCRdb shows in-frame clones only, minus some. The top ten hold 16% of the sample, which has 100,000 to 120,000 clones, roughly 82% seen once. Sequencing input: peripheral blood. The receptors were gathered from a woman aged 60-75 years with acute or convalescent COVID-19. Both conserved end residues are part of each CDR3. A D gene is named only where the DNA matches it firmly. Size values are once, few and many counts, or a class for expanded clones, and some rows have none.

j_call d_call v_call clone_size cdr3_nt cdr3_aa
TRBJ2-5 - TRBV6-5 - TGTGCCAGCAAGATACAGGGAAAGTTACCAGAGACCCAGTACTTC CASKIQGKLPETQYF
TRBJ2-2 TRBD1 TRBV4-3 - TGCGCCAGCAGCCAGGGTGGCGGGACAGGGTACCCCGGGGAGCTGTTTTTT CASSQGGGTGYPGELFF
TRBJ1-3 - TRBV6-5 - TGTGCCAGCAGTCGGGACATCTCTGGAAACACCATATATTTT CASSRDISGNTIYF
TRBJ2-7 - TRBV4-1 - TGCGCCAGCAGCCAAGATGAGCGGTTTTACGAGCAGTACTTC CASSQDERFYEQYF
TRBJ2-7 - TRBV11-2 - TGTGCCAGCAGCCCCAGGGGAATTAGGTACGAGCAGTACTTC CASSPRGIRYEQYF
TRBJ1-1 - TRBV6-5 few TGTGCCAGCAGTTACTTCAGGGGTTTGGCTGAAGCTTTCTTT CASSYFRGLAEAFF
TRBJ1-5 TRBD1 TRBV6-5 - TGTGCCAGCAGCCCGGGGACAGGGGCGAATCAGCCCCAGCATTTT CASSPGTGANQPQHF
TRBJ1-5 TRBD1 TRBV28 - TGTGCCAGCAGTTTACGGACAGGGTCTTCCAATCAGCCCCAGCATTTT CASSLRTGSSNQPQHF
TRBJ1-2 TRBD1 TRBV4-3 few TGCGCCAGCAGCCAAGAGTTTGGACAGGGATCTGGCTACACCTTC CASSQEFGQGSGYTF
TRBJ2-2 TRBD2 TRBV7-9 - TGTGCCAGCAGCCCTTACGCTAGCGGGGGGGCCAGGGCCGGGGAGCTGTTTTTT CASSPYASGGARAGELFF
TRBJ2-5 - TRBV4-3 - TGCGCCAGCAGCCAAGAATGGCGGGGGACCCAGTACTTC CASSQEWRGTQYF
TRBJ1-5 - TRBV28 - TGTGCCAGCAGTTCGCCAGGCAGCAATCAGCCCCAGCATTTT CASSSPGSNQPQHF
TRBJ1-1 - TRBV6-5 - TGTGCCAGCAGTTACAGGAGCACTGAAGCTTTCTTT CASSYRSTEAFF
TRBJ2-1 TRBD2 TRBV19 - TGTGCCAGTAGAAAACTAGCGGGGGGTTACAATGAGCAGTTCTTC CASRKLAGGYNEQFF
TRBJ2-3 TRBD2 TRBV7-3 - TGTGCCAGCAGCTTCGCGGGGGGGCACGCAGATACGCAGTATTTT CASSFAGGHADTQYF
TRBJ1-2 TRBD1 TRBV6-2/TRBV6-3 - TGTGCCAGCAGTTACTTTCGACAGGGGAGCTATGGCTACACCTTC CASSYFRQGSYGYTF
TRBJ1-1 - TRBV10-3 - TGTGCCATCAGCCGCGAACTGAACACTGAAGCTTTCTTT CAISRELNTEAFF
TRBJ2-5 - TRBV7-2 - TGTGCCAGCTGTCCTCAGACAGGAGCGGCAGAGACCCAGTACTTC CASCPQTGAAETQYF
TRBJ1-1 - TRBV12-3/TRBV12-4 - TGTGCCAGCAGTTTGGGCCTGAACACTGAAGCTTTCTTT CASSLGLNTEAFF
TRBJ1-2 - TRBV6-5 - TGTGCCAGCAGTTATGGGGCAGCAGCTAACTATGGCTACACCTTC CASSYGAAANYGYTF
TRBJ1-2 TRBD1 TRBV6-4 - TGTGCCAGCAGTGACCACGGGACAGGGCAAGGCTACACCTTC CASSDHGTGQGYTF
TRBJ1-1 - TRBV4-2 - TGTGCCAGCAGCCAAGTGAGGGACACTGAAGCTTTCTTT CASSQVRDTEAFF
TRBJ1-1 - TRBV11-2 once TGTGCCAGCAGACCTACTAGTGACGCTGAAGCTTTCTTT CASRPTSDAEAFF
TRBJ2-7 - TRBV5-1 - TGCGCCAGCAGCTTGGGGCGGGATCTCGAGCAGTACTTC CASSLGRDLEQYF
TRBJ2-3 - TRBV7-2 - TGTGCCAGCAGCACTACTGTGGGGGGTACGCAGTATTTT CASSTTVGGTQYF
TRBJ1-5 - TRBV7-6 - TGTGCCAGCAGCTTAGGTGCAGGGCTCGGTCAGCCCCAGCATTTT CASSLGAGLGQPQHF
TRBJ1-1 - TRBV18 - TGTGCCAGCTCAACCAAGACAGGAGGCACTGAAGCTTTCTTT CASSTKTGGTEAFF
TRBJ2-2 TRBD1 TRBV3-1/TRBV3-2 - TGTGCCAGCAGCCAAGGGACAGGGGATACCGGGGAGCTGTTTTTT CASSQGTGDTGELFF
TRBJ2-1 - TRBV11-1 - TGTGCCAGCAGCTTAGAATTCGGGGGCTACAATGAGCAGTTCTTC CASSLEFGGYNEQFF
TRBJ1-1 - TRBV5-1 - TGCGCCAGCAGCCCGGGACATACGAACACTGAAGCTTTCTTT CASSPGHTNTEAFF
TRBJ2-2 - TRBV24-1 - TGTGCCACCAGTGATTTGCTATTTACCGGGGAGCTGTTTTTT CATSDLLFTGELFF
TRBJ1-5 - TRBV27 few TGTGCCAGCAGTTTATACAGGGATCAGCCCCAGCATTTT CASSLYRDQPQHF
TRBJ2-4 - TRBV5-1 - TGCGCCAGCAGCTTGGCGGGACAATTCGCAAACATTCAGTACTTC CASSLAGQFANIQYF
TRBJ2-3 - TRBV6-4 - TGTGCCAGCAGTGACGACCGGGGAGCCACAGATACGCAGTATTTT CASSDDRGATDTQYF
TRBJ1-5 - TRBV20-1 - TGCAGTGCTAGTGGGGGGGTAGTAAATCAGCCCCAGCATTTT CSASGGVVNQPQHF
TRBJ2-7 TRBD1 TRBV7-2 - TGTGCCAGCAGCATCGGACAGGGGAGCGAGCAGTACTTC CASSIGQGSEQYF
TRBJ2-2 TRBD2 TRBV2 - TGTGCCAGCAGACAAACAAGCGGGGCCGGGGAGCTGTTTTTT CASRQTSGAGELFF
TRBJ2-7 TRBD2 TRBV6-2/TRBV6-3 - TGTGCCAGCAGTTACTCGATACTGGGACTAGAGACCTACGAGCAGTACTTC CASSYSILGLETYEQYF
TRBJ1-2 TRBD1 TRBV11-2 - TGTGCCAGCAGCTTAGAAAGGGACAGGGGGCGCCCGGACTATGGCTACACCTTC CASSLERDRGRPDYGYTF
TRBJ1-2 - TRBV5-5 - TGTGCCAGCAGCTCATCCCCGGGGGGGAGCTACACCTTC CASSSSPGGSYTF
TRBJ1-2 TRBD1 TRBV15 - TGTGCCACCAGCAGAGGGGGGACAGCTTCTAACTATGGCTACACCTTC CATSRGGTASNYGYTF
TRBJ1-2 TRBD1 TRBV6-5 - TGTGCCAGCAAAAGGACAGGGGAAGCTAACTATGGCTACACCTTC CASKRTGEANYGYTF
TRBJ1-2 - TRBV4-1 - TGCGCCAGCAGCCCCACGGCCCAGGGGAACTATGGCTACACCTTC CASSPTAQGNYGYTF
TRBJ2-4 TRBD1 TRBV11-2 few TGTGCCAGCAGCCTCGCGGACAGGGGCGGGTACATTCAGTACTTC CASSLADRGGYIQYF
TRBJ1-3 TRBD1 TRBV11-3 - TGTGCCAGCAGCGCTCGACAGGGGGGCGCTGGAAACACCATATATTTT CASSARQGGAGNTIYF
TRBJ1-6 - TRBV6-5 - TGTGCCAGCAGTTACTTAAATTCACCCCTCCACTTT CASSYLNSPLHF
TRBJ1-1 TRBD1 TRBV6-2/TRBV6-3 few TGTGCCAGCAGTTACTATACCCCGGACAGGGGCACTGAAGCTTTCTTT CASSYYTPDRGTEAFF
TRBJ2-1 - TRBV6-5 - TGTGCCTCTCAGGGCAGCCGCTACAATGAGCAGTTCTTC CASQGSRYNEQFF
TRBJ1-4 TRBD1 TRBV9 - TGTGCCAGCAGCGCCCATCCCTCGGGACAGGGGGGTGAAAAACTGTTTTTT CASSAHPSGQGGEKLFF
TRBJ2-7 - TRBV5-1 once TGCGCCAGCAGCTTGGCGGGGACATGGACATACGAGCAGTACTTC CASSLAGTWTYEQYF
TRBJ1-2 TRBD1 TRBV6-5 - TGTGCCAGCAGTTACTCATCGACAGGGGGCTCTGGCTACACCTTC CASSYSSTGGSGYTF
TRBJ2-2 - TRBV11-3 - TGTGCCAGCAGCCCCGACCGGACCAGGGTTGATATTTCCGGGGAGCTGTTTTTT CASSPDRTRVDISGELFF